One T cell receptor beta chain is described in this entry. The antigen is unknown. Germline is not matched at one junction end, which may reflect a read error. A modified ARM-PCR protocol with three rounds of nested PCR amplified TCRbeta. TCRdb passed the multiplex PCR reads through MiXCR, listing each CDR3 protein once. This sample has some 70,000 distinct CDR3 sequences, with approximately 71% found just once. Germline loops: CDR1 SGHAT, CDR2 FQNNGV. The CDR3 loop spans 18 amino acids. The source of the sample is a study of tumor and adjacent non-tumor tissue in lung cancer. Study-level results: Tumor TCR diversity, when higher, was linked to shorter survival. Normal lung showed higher cumulative top 100 clone frequency than tumor. TCR diversity was significantly greater in tumor than normal lung tissue.

No cell sorting was done before RNA was extracted from the tissue. More than 3 cm separated this lung sample from the edge of the tumor. The receptor was isolated from a woman aged 45-60 years with non-small cell lung cancer. Sequencing input: distant non-tumor lung tissue. V gene TRBV11-2 combines with J gene TRBJ2-7; TRBD2 aligns across 10 bases. CDR3 region: CANGLAPLAGSNSYEQYF. CDR3 DNA sequence: TGTGCCAACGGCTTAGCCCCACTAGCGGGAAGTAACTCCTATGAGCAGTACTTC.